This T cell receptor beta chain was sequenced during a study of shared clonotypes between healthy human individuals. In the study overall: CD4 naive and CD4 memory each took three plates per donor, while CD8 naive took two and CD8 memory one. Study-level points and caveats: Relative to clonotypes present in all four donors, those not shared had lower generation probabilities.

Naive CD8 cells lacked CD45RO and underwent positive selection for CCR7, leaving out terminally differentiated effector memory CD45RA+ cells. Researchers divided each subset's genomic DNA evenly across several immunoSEQ plates. Per the original methods: Filtering differed, since immunoSEQ gave only junction sequences and no quality scores. Repertoires were generated with immunoSEQ multiplex PCR, while TCRdb's copy carries only in-frame clones and drops some. The V and J calls and clone size were taken over from that table, and D and trimming were inferred from the DNA. The sample has approximately 720,000 clones; approximately 90% are singletons. V lost 6 bases and J lost 4, with 13 bases in between. The CDR3 totals 13 residues. Per germline, CDR1 LNHDA and CDR2 SQIVND (reference sequence). About this clone itself: Its antigen remains unknown.

The origin of this receptor is a man aged 30-40 years in good health. V is TRBV19 and J is TRBJ2-7; weak D call: TRBD1 (5 bases). Sequenced sample: naive CD8+ T cells sorted from blood. CDR3 protein: CASSAGNLYEQYF. In DNA form, the CDR3 reads TGTGCCAGTAGCGCAGGGAATCTGTACGAGCAGTACTTC.